Reported below is one TCR beta chain. Only in-frame clones appear in the TCRdb table, and some are missing; sequencing was by immunoSEQ multiplex PCR. Seen here are some 140,000 clones, more than 90% observed once, and the top ten hold approximately 11%. This sample was taken from a study of control samples from healthy donors and cancer patients. The origin of this receptor is a man aged 25-45 years in good health. The specimen was blood.

Here the CDR3 reads CASMPWGDGPNTGELFF. CDR3 DNA sequence: TGTGCCAGCATGCCTTGGGGGGACGGACCTAACACCGGGGAGCTGTTTTTT. The rearrangement links TRBV2 to TRBJ2-2; tentative D call: TRBD2 (6 bases). In germline, CDR1 is SNHLY, CDR2 FYNNEI. The V end lost 7 bases, the J end lost 2 bases, and 20 bases lay between the germline ends. The CDR3 sequence is 17 residues long.